Listed here are 22 T cell receptor beta chains from one sample, sequenced in a study of T cell responses to AZD1222 COVID-19 vaccine. Sequencing was performed with immunoSEQ multiplex PCR; in TCRdb, only in-frame clones are kept and a portion is missing. The profile shows about 83,000 clones, more than 75% of them singletons. The sequencing used peripheral blood, collected on day 0 of MenACWY control vaccination. These receptors were collected from an adult in good health.

This clone came up once. This chain links TRBV7-2 with TRBJ1-1; no firm D call. CDR1 is SGHTA, CDR2 FQGNSA, per germline. Trimming took 5 bases from V and 6 from J, leaving 13 bases between them. The CDR3 loop spans 13 amino acids. CDR3 DNA: TGTGCCAGCAGCACTCTCCAAGGTGCTGAAGCTTTCTTT. This sequence encodes CASSTLQGAEAFF. Complete variable domain (other parts from reference TRBV7-2 and TRBJ1-1): GAGVSQSPSNKVTEKGKDVELRCDPISGHTALYWYRQSLGQGLEFLIYFQGNSAPDKSGLPSDRFSAERTGGSVSTLTIQRTQQEDSAVYLCASSTLQGAEAFFGQGTRLTVV.

The gene calls are TRBV4-3 and TRBJ2-1, with D perhaps TRBD2 (6 bases). V lost 1 base and J 2 bases, leaving 9 bases between the germline ends. Germline V gene data show CDR1 as LGHNA and CDR2 as YSLEER. The CDR3 is 15 amino acids. The CDR3 is CASSQVADTYNEQFF. The CDR3 DNA follows: TGCGCCAGCAGCCAAGTAGCGGATACCTACAATGAGCAGTTCTTC.

The gene calls are TRBV18 and TRBJ1-2; no definite D call. Trimming took 1 base from V and 6 from J, leaving 12 bases between them. Germline V lookup: CDR1 KGHSH, CDR2 LQKENI. The CDR3 has 14 amino acids. The CDR3 loop reads CASSPQDGKDGYTF. In DNA form, the CDR3 reads TGTGCCAGCTCACCACAGGACGGAAAAGATGGCTACACCTTC.

This chain connects TRBV28 to TRBJ1-1, with TRBD1 identical over 9 bases. Germline V CDR1 and CDR2: MDHEN, SYDVKM. The CDR3 is 14 residues long. The V and J ends lost 6 bases and 5 bases, in that order; junction bases with no gene match: 7. The CDR3 DNA reads as TGTGCCAGCAGCTTTACAGGGGGCTATACTGAAGCTTTCTTT. Translated: CASSFTGGYTEAFF.

This clone was found once. V and J are TRBV7-2 and TRBJ2-3, with TRBD2 as a possible D gene (5 bases). CDR3 length: 15 amino acids. Per the germline V gene, CDR1 is SGHTA and CDR2 is FQGNSA. The V end lost 1 base, the J end lost 5 bases, and 13 bases lay between the germline ends. The CDR3 loop reads CASSLGPRSGDTQYF. CDR3 bases: TGTGCCAGCAGCTTAGGGCCCAGGAGCGGAGATACGCAGTATTTT.

This chain links TRBV7-2 with TRBJ2-5; TRBD1 matches at 8 bases. Germline V lookup: CDR1 SGHTA, CDR2 FQGNSA. Trimming removed 5 bases from V and 4 bases from J; junction bases left unmatched: 9. The CDR3 spans 15 residues. DNA of the CDR3: TGTGCCAGCAGCGCGGGCGGCAGGGGGCCAGAGACCCAGTACTTC. Encoded protein: CASSAGGRGPETQYF.

This chain joins TRBV9 and TRBJ1-6; D perhaps matches TRBD1 (5 bases). The CDR3 sequence is 15 residues long. V was trimmed by 4 bases and J by 4 bases, leaving 12 bases between them. Germline V gene lookup returns CDR1 SGDLS and CDR2 YYNGEE. The CDR3 DNA reads as TGTGCCAGCAGCATAGGGACGGCGTATAATTCACCCCTCCACTTT. Amino acid sequence: CASSIGTAYNSPLHF.

The gene calls are TRBV4-2 and TRBJ1-1; D might be TRBD1 (5 bases). The germline V gene has CDR1 LGHNA and CDR2 YNFKEQ. V was clipped by 3 bases and J by 1 base, with 15 bases between them. This CDR3 is built from 16 residues. The DNA for the CDR3 is TGTGCCAGCAGCCAGTTATGGGGGTTCCAGAACACTGAAGCTTTCTTT. Amino acid sequence: CASSQLWGFQNTEAFF.

The rearrangement links TRBV2 to TRBJ2-1, with D possibly being TRBD1 (6 bases). Per germline, CDR1 SNHLY and CDR2 FYNNEI. V dropped 3 bases and J dropped 9 bases, with 15 bases sitting between them. This CDR3 spans 14 amino acids. The CDR3 DNA reads TGTGCCAGCAGTGAGGGGGCTAGGGATAGTGAGCAGTTCTTC. Encoded protein: CASSEGARDSEQFF.

The chain carries TRBV12-3 or TRBV12-4 and TRBJ2-1; TRBD2 matches at 8 bases. Trimming at V came to 6 bases and at J to 7 bases, leaving 5 bases not matched to a gene. There are 13 residues in the CDR3. CDR3 amino acids: CASSWGTRNEQFF. The CDR3 nucleotides are TGTGCCAGCAGCTGGGGGACTAGAAATGAGCAGTTCTTC.

V and J are TRBV30 and TRBJ2-1; D is unresolved. The CDR3 covers 11 residues. With 3 bases removed from V and 8 bases from J, the gap between germline ends came to 8 bases. The germline gives CDR1 GTSNPN, CDR2 SVGIG (reference sequence). As DNA, the CDR3 is TGTGCCTGGAGGCAGCGTGATGAGCAGTTCTTC. As protein: CAWRQRDEQFF. The variable domain in full, with the rest retrieved from reference TRBV30 and TRBJ2-1, is SQTIHQWPATLVQPVGSPLSLECTVEGTSNPNLYWYRQAAGRGLQLLFYSVGIGQISSEVPQNLSASRPQDRQFILSSKKLLLSDSGFYLCAWRQRDEQFFGPGTRLTVL.

This clone occurred once. The V call is TRBV28, the J call TRBJ1-2, with TRBD1 matching over 7 bases. The CDR3 extends over 14 amino acids. Trimming cost V 5 bases and J 6 bases; bases outside gene matches: 9. CDR1 and CDR2 from the germline V gene are MDHEN and SYDVKM. This CDR3 reads CASSPPGDSHGYTF. The CDR3 bases are TGTGCCAGCAGTCCCCCCGGGGACAGCCATGGCTACACCTTC.

This chain uses TRBV7-2 with TRBJ2-7; TRBD1 is a possible D gene (6 bases). CDR1 and CDR2 (germline): SGHTA, FQGNSA. V was shortened by 0 bases and J by 2 bases, with 11 bases between the two germline ends. This CDR3 has 15 residues. The DNA of the CDR3 is TGTGCCAGCAGCTTAGCCCGGGACACCGCCTACGAGCAGTACTTC. Protein sequence: CASSLARDTAYEQYF. Full variable domain (missing parts from reference TRBV7-2 and TRBJ2-7): GAGVSQSPSNKVTEKGKDVELRCDPISGHTALYWYRQSLGQGLEFLIYFQGNSAPDKSGLPSDRFSAERTGGSVSTLTIQRTQQEDSAVYLCASSLARDTAYEQYFGPGTRLTVT.

This chain uses TRBV30 with TRBJ1-1; no firm D call. Germline assignment: CDR1 GTSNPN and CDR2 SVGIG (reference sequence). The CDR3 is 13 amino acids. The V end lost 0 bases, the J end lost 1 base, and 6 bases lay between the germline ends. DNA of the CDR3: TGTGCCTGGAGTGTACGGCGGAACACTGAAGCTTTCTTT. Its translation is CAWSVRRNTEAFF.

The rearrangement joins TRBV7-7 to TRBJ2-3, with 10 nucleotides matching TRBD2. The germline V gene encodes CDR1 SSHAT and CDR2 FNYEAQ (reference sequence). The CDR3 extends over 16 amino acids. V trimming: 6 bases; J trimming: 5 bases; junction bases outside the gene matches: 11. CDR3 loop: CASSIGLAGAKDTQYF. The CDR3 nucleotides are TGTGCCAGCAGTATCGGCCTAGCGGGAGCAAAAGATACGCAGTATTTT.

This rearrangement joins TRBV7-2 to TRBJ1-3; a weak D match, TRBD1 (5 bases). Germline CDR1 and CDR2: SGHTA and FQGNSA. The CDR3 is 16 residues long. The ends were cut back, 5 bases at V and 3 bases at J, with 17 bases in the middle. The CDR3: CASSPLEGQGGNTIYF. The CDR3 DNA follows: TGTGCCAGCAGCCCCCTCGAGGGGCAAGGTGGAAACACCATATATTTT.

This CDR3 is CASSSRRGSPLHF. CDR3 DNA sequence: TGTGCCAGCAGCTCCCGACGTGGATCACCCCTCCACTTT. The V gene is TRBV3-1 (or the pseudogene TRBV3-2), the J gene TRBJ1-6, with D uncertain. The CDR3 is 13 amino acids. Germline values: CDR1 LGHDT, CDR2 YNNKEL (reference sequence). V was trimmed by 5 bases and J by 10 bases, leaving 12 bases between them.

This sequence joins TRBV4-3 and TRBJ1-4; no definite D call. The CDR3 contains 13 residues. V was shortened by 0 bases and J by 12 bases, with 11 bases between the two germline ends. The V gene's germline CDR1 is LGHNA and CDR2 YSLEER. CDR3 protein: CASSQDQRAELFF. The CDR3 DNA reads as TGCGCCAGCAGCCAAGATCAAAGGGCAGAACTGTTTTTT.

The chain employs TRBV4-3 and TRBJ2-3; D gene ambiguous. The V gene lost 3 bases and the J gene lost 1 base, with 8 bases spanning the gap. CDR1 LGHNA and CDR2 YSLEER come from the germline V gene. The CDR3 spans 14 residues. This chain's CDR3 is CASSHSDRTDTQYF. CDR3 DNA: TGCGCCAGCAGCCATTCGGACCGCACAGATACGCAGTATTTT.

The CDR3 sequence is CASSQELTKVKLFF. CDR3 nucleotide sequence: TGTGCCAGCAGCCAAGAATTGACAAAGGTAAAACTGTTTTTT. The rearrangement uses TRBV4-2 and TRBJ1-4; D not certain. The ends were cut back, 0 bases at V and 10 bases at J, with 12 bases in the middle. The length of the CDR3 is 14 residues. Germline loops: CDR1 LGHNA, CDR2 YNFKEQ.

This chain joins TRBV7-6 and TRBJ2-1, with a weak D call TRBD2 (6 bases). The germline V gene encodes CDR1 SGHVS and CDR2 FNYEAQ. The germline V and J ends were trimmed by 5 bases and 8 bases, with 25 bases remaining between them. The CDR3 has 17 residues. CDR3 loop: CASSLGGPGATVDEQFF. The CDR3 nucleotides read TGTGCCAGCAGCCTAGGTGGGCCGGGAGCTACGGTAGATGAGCAGTTCTTC.

The chain couples TRBV7-2 to TRBJ1-5, with D maybe TRBD1 (5 bases). V lost 1 base and J lost 6, with 13 bases in between. The CDR3 spans 15 residues. Germline assignment: CDR1 SGHTA and CDR2 FQGNSA. The CDR3 region is CASSLVRVSGQPQHF. In nucleotides, the CDR3 is TGTGCCAGCAGCTTAGTCAGGGTGAGTGGTCAGCCCCAGCATTTT.